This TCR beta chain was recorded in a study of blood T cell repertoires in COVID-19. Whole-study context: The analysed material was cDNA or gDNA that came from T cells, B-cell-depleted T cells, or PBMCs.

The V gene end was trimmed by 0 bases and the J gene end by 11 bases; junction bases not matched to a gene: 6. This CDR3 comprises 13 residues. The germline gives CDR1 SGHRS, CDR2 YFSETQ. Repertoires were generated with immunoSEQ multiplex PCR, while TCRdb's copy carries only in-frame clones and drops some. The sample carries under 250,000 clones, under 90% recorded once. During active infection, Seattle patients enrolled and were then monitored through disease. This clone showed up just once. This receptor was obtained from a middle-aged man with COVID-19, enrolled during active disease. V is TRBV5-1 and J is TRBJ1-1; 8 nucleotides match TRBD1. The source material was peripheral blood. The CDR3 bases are TGCGCCAGCAGCTTGGGTGGACAGGGTCGGGCTTTCTTT. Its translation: CASSLGGQGRAFF.